Sequencing of this TCR beta chain was carried out in a study of cytomegalovirus exposure and HLA in healthy donors. Points from the study as a whole: It was in a later analysis that TCR association rates were seen to vary by HLA locus, highest for DRB1 and lowest for HLA-C. Presence/absence analyses treated sequencing depth as roughly uniform across donors. Later work found most CMV-associated TCR beta chains apparently HLA-restricted. A list of 150 to 200 TCR beta chains associated with cytomegalovirus was given.

A word on this clone: The target antigen is unknown.

V gave up 6 bases and J gave up 0 bases, with 11 bases separating them. CDR1 is MNHNS, CDR2 SASEGT, per germline. CDR3 size: 14 residues. The PCR contained 60 Vbeta and 13 Jbeta primers. Some clones are missing from TCRdb's copy, which holds only in-frame ones; the method was immunoSEQ multiplex PCR. The sample has about 110,000 clones; roughly 80% are singletons. The clonotype originates from a middle-aged man in good health and CMV-seronegative. This chain connects TRBV6-1 to TRBJ1-1; D perhaps matches TRBD1 (6 bases). The material sequenced was PBMCs. In nucleotides, the CDR3 is TGTGCCAGCAGCGGGACATTGATGAACACTGAAGCTTTCTTT. This encodes CASSGTLMNTEAFF.